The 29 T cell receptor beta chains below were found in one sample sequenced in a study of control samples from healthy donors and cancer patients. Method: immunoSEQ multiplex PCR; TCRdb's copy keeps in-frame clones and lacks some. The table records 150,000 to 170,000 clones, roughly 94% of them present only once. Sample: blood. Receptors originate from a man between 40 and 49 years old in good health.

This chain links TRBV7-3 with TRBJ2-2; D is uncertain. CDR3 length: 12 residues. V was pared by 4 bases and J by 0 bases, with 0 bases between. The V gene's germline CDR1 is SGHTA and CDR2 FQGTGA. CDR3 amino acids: CASSSNTGELFF. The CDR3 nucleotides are TGTGCCAGCAGCTCGAACACCGGGGAGCTGTTTTTT.

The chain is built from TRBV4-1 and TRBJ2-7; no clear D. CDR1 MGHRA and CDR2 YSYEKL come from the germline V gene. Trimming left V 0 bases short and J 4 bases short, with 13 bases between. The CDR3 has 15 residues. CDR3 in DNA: TGCGCCAGCAGCCAAGATTTCCCCGGCCCATACGAGCAGTACTTC. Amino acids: CASSQDFPGPYEQYF.

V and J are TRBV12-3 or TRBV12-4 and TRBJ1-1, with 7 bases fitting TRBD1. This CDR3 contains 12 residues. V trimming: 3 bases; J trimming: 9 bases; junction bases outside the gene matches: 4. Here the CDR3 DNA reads TGTGCCAGCAGTTTCGGGGACAGTAAAGCTTTCTTT. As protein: CASSFGDSKAFF.

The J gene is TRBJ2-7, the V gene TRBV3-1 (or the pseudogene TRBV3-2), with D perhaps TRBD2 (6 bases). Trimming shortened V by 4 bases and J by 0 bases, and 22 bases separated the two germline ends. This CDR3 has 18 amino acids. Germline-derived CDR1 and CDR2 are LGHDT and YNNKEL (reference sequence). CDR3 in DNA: TGTGCCAGCAGCCTTTCTCGCGGGGAAGGCTCAAGCTCCTACGAGCAGTACTTC. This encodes CASSLSRGEGSSSYEQYF.

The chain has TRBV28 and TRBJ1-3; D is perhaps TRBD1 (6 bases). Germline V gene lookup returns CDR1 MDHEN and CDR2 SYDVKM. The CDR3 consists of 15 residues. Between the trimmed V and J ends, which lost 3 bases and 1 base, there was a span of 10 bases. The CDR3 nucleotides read TGTGCCAGCAGTTTCGGGGGCTATTCTGGAAACACCATATATTTT. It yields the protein CASSFGGYSGNTIYF.

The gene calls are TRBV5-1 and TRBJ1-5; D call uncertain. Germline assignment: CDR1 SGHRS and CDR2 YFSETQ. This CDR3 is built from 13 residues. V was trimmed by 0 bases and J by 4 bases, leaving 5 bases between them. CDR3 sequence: CASSLGVNQPQHF. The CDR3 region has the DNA TGCGCCAGCAGCTTGGGGGTTAATCAGCCCCAGCATTTT.

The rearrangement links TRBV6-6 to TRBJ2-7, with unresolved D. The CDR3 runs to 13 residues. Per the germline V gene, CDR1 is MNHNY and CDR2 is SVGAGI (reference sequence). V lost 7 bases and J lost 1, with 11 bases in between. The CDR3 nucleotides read TGTGCCAGCACTCGGGCCGTTTCCTACGAGCAGTACTTC. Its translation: CASTRAVSYEQYF.

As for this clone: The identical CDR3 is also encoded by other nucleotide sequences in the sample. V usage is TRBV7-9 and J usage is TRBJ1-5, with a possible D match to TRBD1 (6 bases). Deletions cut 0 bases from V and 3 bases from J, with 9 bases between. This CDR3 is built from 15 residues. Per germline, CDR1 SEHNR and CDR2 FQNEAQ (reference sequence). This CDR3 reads CASSLAGGPNQPQHF. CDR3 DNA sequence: TGTGCCAGCAGCTTAGCTGGGGGCCCCAATCAGCCCCAGCATTTT.

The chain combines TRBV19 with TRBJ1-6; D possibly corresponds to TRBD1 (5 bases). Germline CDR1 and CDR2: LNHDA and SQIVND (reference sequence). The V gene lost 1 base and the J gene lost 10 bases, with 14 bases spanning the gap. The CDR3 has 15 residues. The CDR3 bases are TGTGCCAGTAGTATAGGACAGCTCGGCTGGTCACCCCTCCACTTT. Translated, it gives CASSIGQLGWSPLHF.

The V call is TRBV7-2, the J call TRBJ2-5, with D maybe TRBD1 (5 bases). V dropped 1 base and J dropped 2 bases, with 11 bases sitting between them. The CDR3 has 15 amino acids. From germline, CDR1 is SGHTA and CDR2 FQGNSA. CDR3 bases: TGTGCCAGCAGCTTAGATCGGACACTACAAGAGACCCAGTACTTC. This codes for CASSLDRTLQETQYF.

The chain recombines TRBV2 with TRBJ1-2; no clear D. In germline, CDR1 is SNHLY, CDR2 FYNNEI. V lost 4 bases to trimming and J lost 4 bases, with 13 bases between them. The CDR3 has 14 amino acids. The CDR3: CASSVTDARYGYTF. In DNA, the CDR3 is TGTGCCAGCAGTGTGACCGACGCTCGCTATGGCTACACCTTC.

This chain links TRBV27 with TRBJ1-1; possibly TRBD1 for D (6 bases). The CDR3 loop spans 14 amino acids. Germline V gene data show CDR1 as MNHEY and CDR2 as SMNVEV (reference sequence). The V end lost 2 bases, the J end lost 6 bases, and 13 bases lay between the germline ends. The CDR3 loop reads CASSLLGGVAEAFF. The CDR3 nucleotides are TGTGCCAGCAGTTTACTAGGGGGGGTGGCTGAAGCTTTCTTT.

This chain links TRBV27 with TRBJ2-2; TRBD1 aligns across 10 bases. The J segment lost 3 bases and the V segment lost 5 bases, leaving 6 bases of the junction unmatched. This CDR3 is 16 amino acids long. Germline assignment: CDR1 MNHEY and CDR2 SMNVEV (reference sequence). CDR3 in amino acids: CASSASGQGYTGELFF. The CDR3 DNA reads TGTGCCAGCAGTGCCTCGGGACAGGGGTACACCGGGGAGCTGTTTTTT.

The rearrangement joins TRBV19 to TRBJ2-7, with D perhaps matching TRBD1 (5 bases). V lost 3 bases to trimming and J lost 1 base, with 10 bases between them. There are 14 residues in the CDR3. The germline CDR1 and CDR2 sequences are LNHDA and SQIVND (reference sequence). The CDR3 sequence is CASSMSQGSYEQYF. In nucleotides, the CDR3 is TGTGCCAGTAGTATGTCGCAGGGATCCTACGAGCAGTACTTC.

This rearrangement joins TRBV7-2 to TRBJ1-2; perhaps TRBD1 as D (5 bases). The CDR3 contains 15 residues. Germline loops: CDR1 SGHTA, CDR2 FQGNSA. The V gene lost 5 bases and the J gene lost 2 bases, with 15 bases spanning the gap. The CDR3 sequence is CASSPWGGDNYGYTF. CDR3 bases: TGTGCCAGCAGCCCCTGGGGAGGGGACAACTATGGCTACACCTTC.

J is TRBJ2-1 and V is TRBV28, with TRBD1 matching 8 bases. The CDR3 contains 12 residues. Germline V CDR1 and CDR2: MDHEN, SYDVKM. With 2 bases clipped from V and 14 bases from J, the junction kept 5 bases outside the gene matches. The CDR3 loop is CASSLPQGAKFF. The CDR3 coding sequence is TGTGCCAGCAGTTTACCCCAGGGGGCTAAGTTCTTC. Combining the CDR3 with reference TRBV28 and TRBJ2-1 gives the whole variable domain DVKVTQSSRYLVKRTGEKVFLECVQDMDHENMFWYRQDPGLGLRLIYFSYDVKMKEKGDIPEGYSVSREKKERFSLILESASTNQTSMYLCASSLPQGAKFFGPGTRLTVL.

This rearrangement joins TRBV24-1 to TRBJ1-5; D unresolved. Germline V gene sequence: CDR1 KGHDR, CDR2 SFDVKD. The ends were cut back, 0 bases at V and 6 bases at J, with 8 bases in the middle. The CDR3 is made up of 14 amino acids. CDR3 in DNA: TGTGCCACCAGTGATTTGGGGGAAGGTCAGCCCCAGCATTTT. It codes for CATSDLGEGQPQHF.

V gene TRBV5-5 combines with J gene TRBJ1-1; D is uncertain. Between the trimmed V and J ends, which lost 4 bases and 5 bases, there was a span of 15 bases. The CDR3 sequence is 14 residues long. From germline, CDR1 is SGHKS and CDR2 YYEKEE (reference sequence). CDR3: CASSTSTRGTEAFF. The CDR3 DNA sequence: TGTGCCAGCAGCACGTCGACTCGAGGGACTGAAGCTTTCTTT.

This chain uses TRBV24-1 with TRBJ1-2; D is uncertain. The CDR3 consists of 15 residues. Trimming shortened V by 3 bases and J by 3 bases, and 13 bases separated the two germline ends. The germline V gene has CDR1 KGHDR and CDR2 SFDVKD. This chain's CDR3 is CATSDPAGSHYGYTF. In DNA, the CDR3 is TGTGCCACCAGTGATCCTGCCGGGAGCCACTATGGCTACACCTTC.

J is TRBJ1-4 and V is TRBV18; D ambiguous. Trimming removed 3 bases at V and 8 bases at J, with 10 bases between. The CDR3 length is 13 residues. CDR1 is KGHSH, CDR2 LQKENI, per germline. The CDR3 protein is CASSPPGGEKLFF. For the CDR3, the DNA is TGTGCCAGCTCACCGCCCGGTGGGGAAAAACTGTTTTTT.

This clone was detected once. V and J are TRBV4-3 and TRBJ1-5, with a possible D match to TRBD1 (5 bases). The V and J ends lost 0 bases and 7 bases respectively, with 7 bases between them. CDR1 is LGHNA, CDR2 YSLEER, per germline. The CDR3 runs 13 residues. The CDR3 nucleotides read TGCGCCAGCAGCCAAGATGGGGGGCAGCCCCAGCATTTT. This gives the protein CASSQDGGQPQHF.

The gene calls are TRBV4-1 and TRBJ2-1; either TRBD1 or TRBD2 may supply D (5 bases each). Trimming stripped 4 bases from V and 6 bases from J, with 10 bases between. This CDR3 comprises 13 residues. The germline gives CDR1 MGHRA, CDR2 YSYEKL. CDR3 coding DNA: TGCGCCAGCAGCCGTCGGGACCGCAATGAGCAGTTCTTC. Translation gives CASSRRDRNEQFF.

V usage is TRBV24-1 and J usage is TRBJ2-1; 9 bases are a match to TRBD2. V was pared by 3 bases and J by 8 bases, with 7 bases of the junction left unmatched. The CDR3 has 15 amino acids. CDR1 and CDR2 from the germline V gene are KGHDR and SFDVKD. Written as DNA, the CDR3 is TGTGCCACCAGTGATAGGCGGGGGGGCCGGGATGAGCAGTTCTTC. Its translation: CATSDRRGGRDEQFF.

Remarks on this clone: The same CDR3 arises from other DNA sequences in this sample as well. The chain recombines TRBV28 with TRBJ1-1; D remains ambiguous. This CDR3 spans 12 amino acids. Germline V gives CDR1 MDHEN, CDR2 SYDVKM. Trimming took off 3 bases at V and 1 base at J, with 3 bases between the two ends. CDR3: CASSFGNTEAFF. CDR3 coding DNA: TGTGCCAGCAGTTTTGGGAACACTGAAGCTTTCTTT.

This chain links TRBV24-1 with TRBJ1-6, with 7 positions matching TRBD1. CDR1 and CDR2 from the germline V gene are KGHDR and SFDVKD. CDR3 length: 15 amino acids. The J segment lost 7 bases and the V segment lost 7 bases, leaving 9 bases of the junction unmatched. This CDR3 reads CATRLRGPGNSPLHF. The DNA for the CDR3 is TGTGCCACCAGGTTGAGGGGGCCGGGGAATTCACCCCTCCACTTT.

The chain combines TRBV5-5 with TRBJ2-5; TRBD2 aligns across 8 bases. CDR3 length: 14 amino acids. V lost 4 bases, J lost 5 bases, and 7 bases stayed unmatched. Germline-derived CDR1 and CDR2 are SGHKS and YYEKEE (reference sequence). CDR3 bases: TGTGCCAGCAGCCCGGGACTAGTTTGGGAGACCCAGTACTTC. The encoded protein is CASSPGLVWETQYF.

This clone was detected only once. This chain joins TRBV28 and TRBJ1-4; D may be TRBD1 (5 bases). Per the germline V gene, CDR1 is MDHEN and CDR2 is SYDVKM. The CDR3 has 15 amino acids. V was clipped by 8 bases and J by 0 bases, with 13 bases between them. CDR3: CASSQDPSTNEKLFF. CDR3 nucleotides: TGTGCCAGCTCACAGGATCCGTCAACTAATGAAAAACTGTTTTTT.

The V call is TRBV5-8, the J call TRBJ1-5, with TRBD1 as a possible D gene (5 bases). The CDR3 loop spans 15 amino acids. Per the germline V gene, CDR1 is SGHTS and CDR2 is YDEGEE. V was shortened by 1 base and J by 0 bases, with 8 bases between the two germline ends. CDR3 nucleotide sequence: TGTGCCAGCAGCTTGTGGGGCAATAGCAATCAGCCCCAGCATTTT. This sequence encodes CASSLWGNSNQPQHF.

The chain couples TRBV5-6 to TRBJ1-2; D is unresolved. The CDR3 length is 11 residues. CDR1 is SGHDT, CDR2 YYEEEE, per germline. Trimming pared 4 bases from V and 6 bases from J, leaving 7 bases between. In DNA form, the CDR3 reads TGTGCCAGCAGCGATTTCAATGGCTACACCTTC. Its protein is CASSDFNGYTF.